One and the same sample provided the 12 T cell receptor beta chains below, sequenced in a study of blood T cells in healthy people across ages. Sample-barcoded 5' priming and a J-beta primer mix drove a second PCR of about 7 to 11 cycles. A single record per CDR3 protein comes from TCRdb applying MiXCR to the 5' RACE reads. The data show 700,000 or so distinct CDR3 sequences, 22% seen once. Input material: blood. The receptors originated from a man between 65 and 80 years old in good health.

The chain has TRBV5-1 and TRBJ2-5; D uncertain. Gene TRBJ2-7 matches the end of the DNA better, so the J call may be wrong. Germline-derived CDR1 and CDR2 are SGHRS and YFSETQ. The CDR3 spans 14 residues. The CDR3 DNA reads TGCGCCAGCAGCTTGGAGGCTGGGTACTACGAGCAGTACTTC. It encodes CASSLEAGYYEQYF.

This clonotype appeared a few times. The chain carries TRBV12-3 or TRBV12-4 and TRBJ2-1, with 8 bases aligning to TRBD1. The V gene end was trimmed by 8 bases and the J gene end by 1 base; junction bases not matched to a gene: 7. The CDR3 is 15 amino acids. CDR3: CASAGRQGSYNEQFF. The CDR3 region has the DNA TGTGCCAGCGCAGGACGACAGGGGTCCTACAATGAGCAGTTCTTC.

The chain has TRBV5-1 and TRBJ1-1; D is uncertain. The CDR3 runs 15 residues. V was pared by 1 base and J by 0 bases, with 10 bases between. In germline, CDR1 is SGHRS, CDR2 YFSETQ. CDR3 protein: CASSLTLGMNTEAFF. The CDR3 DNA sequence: TGCGCCAGCAGCTTGACATTAGGGATGAACACTGAAGCTTTCTTT.

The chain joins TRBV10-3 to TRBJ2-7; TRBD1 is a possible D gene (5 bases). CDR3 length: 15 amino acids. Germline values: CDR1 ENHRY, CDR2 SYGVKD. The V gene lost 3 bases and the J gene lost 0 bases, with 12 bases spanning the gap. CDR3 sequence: CAISEEGESSYEQYF. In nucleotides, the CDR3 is TGTGCCATCAGTGAAGAAGGGGAAAGCTCCTACGAGCAGTACTTC.

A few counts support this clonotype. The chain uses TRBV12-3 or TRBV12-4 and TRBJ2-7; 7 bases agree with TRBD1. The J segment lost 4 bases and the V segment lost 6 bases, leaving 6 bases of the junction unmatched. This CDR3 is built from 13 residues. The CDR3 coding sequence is TGTGCCAGCAGCCCAGAGGGGGCGTACGAGCAGTACTTC. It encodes CASSPEGAYEQYF.

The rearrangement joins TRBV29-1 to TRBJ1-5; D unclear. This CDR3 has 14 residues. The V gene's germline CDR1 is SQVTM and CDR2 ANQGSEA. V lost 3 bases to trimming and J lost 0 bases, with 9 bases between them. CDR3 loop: CSVDWGYSNQPQHF. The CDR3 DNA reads TGCAGCGTTGATTGGGGTTATAGCAATCAGCCCCAGCATTTT. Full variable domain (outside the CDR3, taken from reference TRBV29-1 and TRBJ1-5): SAVISQKPSRDICQRGTSLTIQCQVDSQVTMMFWYRQQPGQSLTLIATANQGSEATYESGFVIDKFPISRPNLTFSTLTVSNMSPEDSSIYLCSVDWGYSNQPQHFGDGTRLSIL.

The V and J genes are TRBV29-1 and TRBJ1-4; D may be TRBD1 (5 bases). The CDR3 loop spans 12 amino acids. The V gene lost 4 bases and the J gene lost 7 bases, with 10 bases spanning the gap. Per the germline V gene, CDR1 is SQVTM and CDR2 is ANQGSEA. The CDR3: CSVAGESEKLFF. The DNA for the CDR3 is TGCAGCGTTGCGGGGGAGAGTGAAAAACTGTTTTTT.

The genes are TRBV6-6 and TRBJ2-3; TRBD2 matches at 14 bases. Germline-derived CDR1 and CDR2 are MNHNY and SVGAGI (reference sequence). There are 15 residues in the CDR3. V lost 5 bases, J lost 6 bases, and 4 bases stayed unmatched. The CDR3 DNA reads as TGTGCCAGCAGTCGACTAGCGGGAGGGCCGGATACGCAGTATTTT. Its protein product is CASSRLAGGPDTQYF.

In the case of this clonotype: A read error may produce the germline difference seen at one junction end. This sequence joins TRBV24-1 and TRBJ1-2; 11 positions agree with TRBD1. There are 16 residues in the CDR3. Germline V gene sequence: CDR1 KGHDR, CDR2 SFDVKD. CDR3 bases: TGTGCCACCAGTGCTACCCCGGGACAGGGGGTAGGTGGCTGCACCTTC. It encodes CATSATPGQGVGGCTF.

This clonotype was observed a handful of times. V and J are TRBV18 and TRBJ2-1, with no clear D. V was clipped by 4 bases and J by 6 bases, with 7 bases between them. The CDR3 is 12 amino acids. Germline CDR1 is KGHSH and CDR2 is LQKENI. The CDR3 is CASSLDVNEQFF. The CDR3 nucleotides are TGTGCCAGCTCACTAGACGTCAATGAGCAGTTCTTC.

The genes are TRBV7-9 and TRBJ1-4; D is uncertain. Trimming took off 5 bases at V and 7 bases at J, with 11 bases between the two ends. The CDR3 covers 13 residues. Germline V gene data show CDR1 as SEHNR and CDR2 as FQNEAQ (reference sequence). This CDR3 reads CASSLPLGEKLFF. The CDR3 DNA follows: TGTGCCAGCAGCCTCCCCCTCGGTGAAAAACTGTTTTTT.

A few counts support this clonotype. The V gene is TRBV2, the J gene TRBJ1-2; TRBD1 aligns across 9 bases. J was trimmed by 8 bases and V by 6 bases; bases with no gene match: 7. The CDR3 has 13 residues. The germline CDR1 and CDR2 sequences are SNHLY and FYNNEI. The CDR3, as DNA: TGTGCCAGCAGACCACAGGGGGCAAAGGGCTACACCTTC. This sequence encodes CASRPQGAKGYTF.